The clone carrying this T cell receptor beta chain was counted at least ten times. TCRdb recomputed calls from the RT-PCR reads with MiXCR, one row per CDR3 protein. The data show about 680,000 distinct CDR3 sequences, with approximately 14% seen just once and 3.6% held by the top ten. The source is a female donor in good health, serving as a healthy control. The sequenced sample consisted of memory CD4+ T cells from blood.

In nucleotides, the CDR3 is TGCGCCAGCAGTGGACTAACGGTATCTGGGGCCAACGTCCTGACTTTC. It is translated as CASSGLTVSGANVLTF. The V and J genes are TRBV10-1 and TRBJ2-6; perhaps TRBD2 as D (5 bases). Trimming took 4 bases from V and 1 from J, leaving 11 bases between them. Germline CDR1 WNHNN, CDR2 SYGVQD (reference sequence). The CDR3 runs to 16 residues.